Included here is one T cell receptor beta chain sequence, with context. Its antigen remains undetermined. No quality values exist for individual bases; no much larger clone is one base distant. This specimen comes from a study of regulatory dendritic cells for organ transplantation (dated by TCRdb to the late 2010s). Describing the broader study: To make regulatory dendritic cells, monocytes were cultured with vitamin D3 on days 0 and 4, plus IL-10 on day 4. TCRbeta repertoires were sequenced from sorted naive and memory CD4+ and CD8+ T cells before and after allostimulation with regulatory or mature dendritic cells. On day 6, LPS was added to the DC cultures so that the response of the DCs to a potent maturation-inducing agent could be evaluated. Results and caveats for the whole study, not just this receptor: Allostimulation expanded memory CD8+ clones in both subjects, but regulatory dendritic cells appeared to induce more limited expansion than mature dendritic cells. Among the resting subsets, memory CD8+ T cells contained the most alloreactive TCR clonotypes. Sequencing was done in only a couple of subjects, and the authors reported considerable heterogeneity between individuals in the alloreactive memory CD8+ T cell pool. The repertoires of naive CD4+ and CD8+ T cells were highly diverse, while memory cell repertoires were less diverse, with memory CD8+ cells being the most oligoclonal.

For this chain, trimming is 2 bases at the V end and 7 bases at the J end, and the number of junction bases without a gene match is 14. From the germline V gene, CDR1 is LGHNA and CDR2 is YNFKEQ. The CDR3 covers 17 residues, taking in both the cysteine and the phenylalanine. Solely the CDR3 DNA is kept, with 51 bases framed from the first base. Sorted T cell subsets were CFSE-labeled and co-cultured for five to six days with allogeneic regulatory or mature dendritic cells at a 1:10 DC:T ratio. Naive T cells were sorted as CD45RA+ and memory T cells as CD45RO+ CD4+ or CD8+ cells by FACS. Two healthy control subjects provided the T cells used for TCR sequencing. Genomic DNA was extracted with the Qiagen DNeasy Blood & Tissue Kit. A multiplexed two-step PCR with Vbeta-specific forward primers and Jbeta-specific reverse primers was used to amplify the TCRbeta CDR3 regions. Through the immunoSEQ service, the TCRbeta libraries were run on an Illumina instrument for sequencing. Per the authors' processing: IMGT annotation was used to assign V, D and J genes, and synthetic CDR3 analogues were used to correct counts for multiplex PCR bias. Repertoire clonality was computed in the immunoSEQ Analyzer as one minus normalized Shannon entropy. Fisher's exact test with Benjamini-Hochberg false discovery rate control was used to define clonal expansion, with two-tailed P<0.01. Not all clones reach the TCRdb copy of this immuneACCESS table, which keeps in-frame sequences only. Checked studies attribute under half of the gap to unresolved V genes and leave the rest unexplained. V, J and clone size derive from that table, while D and trimming were established from the DNA sequence. Across this sample there are around 4,000 clones, with about 76% seen only once. The ten largest clonotypes hold just under 25% of the sample.

The sequenced sample was memory CD8+ T cells from blood cultured with dendritic cells. The cell subset or site label for this specimen denotes: CD45RO+ memory T cells. This sequence originates from a human donor in good health. The sequence links TRBV4-2 to TRBJ2-3, with 8 middle bases fitting TRBD2. The sequenced DNA: TGTGCCAGCAGCCAACCGAAAAGCGGGGGCGGGATAAATACGCAGTATTTT. Protein translation: CASSQPKSGGGINTQYF.